This T cell receptor (beta chain) was sequenced for a study of blood T cell repertoires in COVID-19. The table came from immunoSEQ multiplex PCR; TCRdb's copy has only in-frame clones and leaves some out. There are around 250,000 clones in the sample; about 85% occur only once, and approximately 6.6% lies in the top ten. The study recruited people aged roughly 18 to 100 years across approximately 24 US areas. The CDR3 spans 14 residues. CDR1 MNHEY and CDR2 SVGAGI come from the germline V gene. Deletions cut 6 bases from V and 7 bases from J, with 13 bases between. Sequences were obtained from PBMCs or T cells enriched from blood (not recorded which). The receptor comes from a woman in her fifties or sixties who had been exposed to COVID-19. The rearrangement uses TRBV6-5 and TRBJ1-6, with a weak D call TRBD1 (6 bases). The CDR3 DNA reads TGTGCCAGCAGGAAGACAGGAGTCAATTCACCCCTCCACTTT. Translated: CASRKTGVNSPLHF.